The 20 T cell receptor beta chains below were found in one sample sequenced in a study of Ad26.COV2.S vaccination and SARS-CoV-2 variants. Treatment defined: some 20 received Ad26.COV2.S at low or high dose, single or two shots; about 5 received placebo; per-sample allocation not given. Sampling took place 63 days after the first vaccine or placebo injection. Using immunoSEQ multiplex PCR, the repertoire was profiled, and TCRdb retains in-frame clones only, with some absent. Of approximately 400,000 clones listed, 85% are singletons. The material sequenced was peripheral blood, taken in a trial of Ad26.COV2.S vaccine versus placebo. The receptor source for this set is a person between 18 and 59 years old who received the Ad26.COV2.S COVID-19 vaccine or a placebo.

The chain couples TRBV5-1 to TRBJ2-3, with a tentative D call TRBD2 (5 bases). V lost 1 base and J lost 0, with 9 bases in between. Germline assignment: CDR1 SGHRS and CDR2 YFSETQ. The CDR3 has 15 amino acids. This CDR3 reads CASSLSSTSTDTQYF. The CDR3 nucleotides read TGCGCCAGCAGCTTGTCTAGCACTAGCACAGATACGCAGTATTTT.

The V gene is TRBV6-2 or TRBV6-3, the J gene TRBJ1-3; 7 bases map to TRBD1. The V and J ends lost 6 bases and 0 bases, in that order; junction bases with no gene match: 5. The CDR3 consists of 15 residues. Germline V gives CDR1 MNHEY, CDR2 SVGEGT. This CDR3 reads CASSRDRVSGNTIYF. The CDR3 coding sequence is TGTGCCAGCAGCCGGGACAGAGTCTCTGGAAACACCATATATTTT.

The chain links TRBV7-2 to TRBJ1-4, with D possibly matching TRBD1 (5 bases). Germline V gene lookup returns CDR1 SGHTA and CDR2 FQGNSA. Trimming removed 0 bases at V and 0 bases at J, with 8 bases between. This CDR3 has 16 residues. The CDR3 protein is CASSLATGPTNEKLFF. For the CDR3, the DNA is TGTGCCAGCAGCTTAGCGACGGGGCCAACTAATGAAAAACTGTTTTTT.

This chain uses TRBV5-5 with TRBJ2-7, with a tentative D call TRBD1 (5 bases). From germline, CDR1 is SGHKS and CDR2 YYEKEE (reference sequence). V was clipped by 0 bases and J by 3 bases, with 13 bases between them. This CDR3 is 15 amino acids long. The CDR3 nucleotides are TGTGCCAGCAGCTTGGTTGGACAAACCGACTACGAGCAGTACTTC. This encodes CASSLVGQTDYEQYF.

This clone was found a few times. As DNA, the CDR3 is TGTGCCACTGCCATCGGACCAGCCGCCGGGGAGCTGTTTTTT. It yields the protein CATAIGPAAGELFF. The V gene is TRBV19, the J gene TRBJ2-2; no clear D. The CDR3 is 14 amino acids. V was pared by 10 bases and J by 6 bases, with 18 bases between. CDR1 and CDR2 from the germline V gene are LNHDA and SQIVND (reference sequence). The full variable domain, rest sourced from reference TRBV19 and TRBJ2-2, is DGGITQSPKYLFRKEGQNVTLSCEQNLNHDAMYWYRQDPGQGLRLIYYSQIVNDFQKGDIAEGYSVSREKKESFPLTVTSAQKNPTAFYLCATAIGPAAGELFFGEGSRLTVL.

The V and J genes are TRBV29-1 and TRBJ2-5; 10 bases map to TRBD2. After removal of 5 bases from V and 5 bases from J, the junction contained 5 bases not matched to a gene. Germline CDR1 SQVTM, CDR2 ANQGSEA. This CDR3 is 13 amino acids long. CDR3 in DNA: TGCAGCGTTAGACTAGCGGGCGGTGAGACCCAGTACTTC. It specifies CSVRLAGGETQYF.

In nucleotides, the CDR3 is TGTGCCAGCAGCTTAGATCCTACCGGGGAGCTGTTTTTT. Its protein product is CASSLDPTGELFF. This rearrangement joins TRBV11-3 to TRBJ2-2, with no clear D. The CDR3 consists of 13 residues. In germline, CDR1 is SGHNT, CDR2 YENEEA. V shed 0 bases and J shed 5 bases, with 4 bases lying between them.

This sequence joins TRBV6-4 and TRBJ2-2, with D unclear. V shed 4 bases and J shed 0 bases, with 12 bases lying between them. The germline CDR1 and CDR2 sequences are MRHNA and SNTAGT. CDR3 length: 16 residues. The CDR3 nucleotides read TGTGCCAGCAGTGTCAATAGTGCACCGAACACCGGGGAGCTGTTTTTT. As protein: CASSVNSAPNTGELFF.

The gene calls are TRBV5-4 and TRBJ1-6; 8 nucleotides match TRBD1. CDR1 and CDR2 from the germline V gene are SGHNT and YYREEE (reference sequence). V was clipped by 3 bases and J by 7 bases; unmatched bases: 12. The CDR3 extends over 17 amino acids. CDR3 DNA sequence: TGTGCCAGCAGCTCTGCCGGGACAGGTAGCGGGAATTCACCCCTCCACTTT. Amino acids: CASSSAGTGSGNSPLHF.

The rearrangement joins TRBV3-1 (or the pseudogene TRBV3-2) to TRBJ2-7; no firm D call. V was clipped by 1 base and J by 6 bases, with 7 bases between them. Germline CDR1 reads LGHDT; CDR2 reads YNNKEL (reference sequence). The CDR3 totals 12 residues. This CDR3 is CASSQGRGEQYF. The CDR3 DNA sequence: TGTGCCAGCAGCCAAGGGCGTGGCGAGCAGTACTTC.

The V gene is TRBV19, the J gene TRBJ2-3, with 7 positions matching TRBD2. V lost 3 bases and J lost 2; bases outside the gene matches: 5. The CDR3 sequence is 15 residues long. The germline V gene encodes CDR1 LNHDA and CDR2 SQIVND (reference sequence). CDR3 nucleotide sequence: TGTGCCAGTAGTATGACTAGCATCCCCACAGATACGCAGTATTTT. Translated: CASSMTSIPTDTQYF.

J is TRBJ2-7 and V is TRBV28, with D possibly matching TRBD1 (6 bases). Trimming left V 3 bases short and J 3 bases short, with 15 bases between. Per germline, CDR1 MDHEN and CDR2 SYDVKM. The CDR3 sequence is 15 residues long. The CDR3 DNA reads TGTGCCAGCAGTTTGGTTTCTGGGGGCAACTACGAGCAGTACTTC. Its translation is CASSLVSGGNYEQYF.

The V gene is TRBV5-6, the J gene TRBJ2-7, with D possibly being TRBD1 or TRBD2 (5 bases each). Germline V gene sequence: CDR1 SGHDT, CDR2 YYEEEE. Trimming cost V 4 bases and J 5 bases, with 13 bases left between them. The CDR3 has 13 residues. CDR3 sequence reads: CASSLGVRDEQYF. CDR3 in DNA: TGTGCCAGCAGCCTGGGGGTGAGAGACGAGCAGTACTTC.

The chain has TRBV5-4 and TRBJ2-7; D remains unclear. The CDR3 contains 14 residues. Per germline, CDR1 SGHNT and CDR2 YYREEE (reference sequence). Trimming stripped 0 bases from V and 3 bases from J, with 10 bases between. This CDR3 is CASSLEAANYEQYF. The CDR3 nucleotides read TGTGCCAGCAGCTTGGAGGCAGCTAACTACGAGCAGTACTTC.

This clone was counted once. The rearrangement uses TRBV29-1 and TRBJ2-2; D call uncertain. The CDR3 is made up of 13 amino acids. Germline V gives CDR1 SQVTM, CDR2 ANQGSEA. V lost 3 bases, J lost 5 bases, and 10 bases lay in between. The CDR3 loop is CSVEDGTTGELFF. CDR3 nucleotide sequence: TGCAGCGTTGAGGACGGAACGACCGGGGAGCTGTTTTTT.

The chain combines TRBV5-4 with TRBJ2-5, with unresolved D. The V end lost 0 bases, the J end lost 5 bases, and 11 bases lay between the germline ends. The germline gives CDR1 SGHNT, CDR2 YYREEE (reference sequence). This CDR3 contains 14 residues. In DNA, the CDR3 is TGTGCCAGCAGCTTGGCCAGACTGTCGGAGACCCAGTACTTC. It encodes CASSLARLSETQYF.

The J gene is TRBJ1-2, the V gene TRBV10-2; D ambiguous. V was trimmed by 2 bases and J by 8 bases, leaving 30 bases between them. Germline V gives CDR1 WSHSY, CDR2 SAAADI. The CDR3 sequence is 19 residues long. CDR3 region: CASSEPRFGQLRPRSGYTF. The CDR3 nucleotides read TGCGCCAGCAGTGAGCCCCGGTTCGGTCAGCTCAGACCCAGAAGCGGCTACACCTTC.

This chain joins TRBV4-1 and TRBJ1-5, with 8 bases matching TRBD1. The germline CDR1 and CDR2 sequences are MGHRA and YSYEKL. After removal of 0 bases from V and 6 bases from J, the junction contained 7 bases not matched to a gene. The CDR3 length is 16 residues. The CDR3 reads CASSQDRGRWGQPQHF. CDR3 coding DNA: TGCGCCAGCAGCCAAGACAGGGGGCGCTGGGGTCAGCCCCAGCATTTT.

This clone was detected a few times. The V call is TRBV9, the J call TRBJ1-6, with D possibly being TRBD1 (6 bases). The CDR3 is 16 amino acids. The V and J ends lost 0 bases and 10 bases respectively, with 17 bases between them. Germline V gene lookup returns CDR1 SGDLS and CDR2 YYNGEE. The CDR3 reads CASSVGGRQDYSPLHF. In DNA, the CDR3 is TGTGCCAGCAGCGTAGGGGGTAGACAGGATTACTCACCCCTCCACTTT.

This clone was detected ten times or more. The identical CDR3 is also encoded by other nucleotide sequences in the sample. The V call is TRBV7-9, the J call TRBJ1-1, with D maybe TRBD1 (6 bases). CDR3 length: 15 amino acids. Germline V lookup: CDR1 SEHNR, CDR2 FQNEAQ (reference sequence). V dropped 3 bases and J dropped 1 base, with 12 bases sitting between them. The CDR3 bases are TGTGCCAGCAGCTTGCGGCAGGGGAAGAACACTGAAGCTTTCTTT. Residues: CASSLRQGKNTEAFF.